Given below is one T cell receptor beta chain in context. This clone was detected a few times. Its specific antigen is unknown. No base qualities exist here, and no much larger clone lies one base off it. This sample was included in a study of cytomegalovirus exposure and HLA in healthy donors (dated by TCRdb to the late 2010s). Study-level background: An earlier analysis of roughly 630 of the donors reported 250 to 300 Gb of sequence data and 117 million unique TCR beta sequences from approximately 180 million T cells. Besides the first cohort of some 670 subjects, a separate validation cohort made up of roughly 120 different subjects was used. About 320 gigabases of sequencing data and approximately 84 million unique TCR sequences were included in an early release covering over 600 HLA-typed donors. Donor age, sex, ethnicity and CMV serostatus were compiled alongside the repertoire data. A later genetic analysis took genome-wide SNP genotypes for about three fifths of the 666 donors and used that subset as a discovery cohort. A later analysis re-examined previously published TCR beta repertoires from 610 or so donors and added high-resolution HLA genotyping to investigate patterns of TCR occurrence. Using immunosequencing, the study profiled T cell repertoires from about 620 subjects and related those repertoires to cytomegalovirus serostatus. The later analysis used no new phenotypic data to find candidate immune exposures, relying instead on TCR beta sequences and their occurrence across donors. To predict cytomegalovirus infection status, the study brought together high-throughput TCR immunosequencing, statistical association of individual TCRs with disease status, and machine learning. The study aimed to test whether signatures of past pathogen exposure could be identified by cataloging public T cell receptors. To decide whether each TCR beta V gene segment behaved as functional or pseudogenic, an earlier analysis of some 540 of the donors relied on high-throughput TCR beta sequencing. Class I and class II HLA loci were covered by the typing at four-digit resolution. Because of strong linkage in the cohort, four to six DR-DQ haplotypes were treated as single units for association and clustering. All discovery cohort repertoires had been generated on a single sequencing platform. Of the roughly 400 genotyped donors, over 80% were placed in the genetic ancestry cluster associated with self-reported Caucasian donors. Across approximately 400 genotyped donors of the cohort, an average of about 220,000 unique TCR beta nucleotide sequences per donor were sequenced, and roughly 20% of those sequences were non-productive. The number of typed donors differed by locus: roughly 620-630 for A, B, C, DRB1 and DQB1; approximately 530 for DQA1; 606 for DPA1; and around 490 for DPB1. The full study reports these points: A group of highly shared sequence variants was considered likely to be a technical artifact of the sequencing pipeline. According to a later analysis, TCR association rates differed among HLA loci, with DRB1 alleles showing the most associated TCRs and HLA-C alleles showing the fewest. The presence/absence analyses assumed that sequencing depth was roughly uniform across donors, and that assumption may not be true. In a later analysis, HLA-associated TCR beta chains showed more clonal expansion and lower generation probabilities than non-associated chains that were equally common. A total of 150 to 200 TCR beta chains were listed by the study as associated with cytomegalovirus. When HLA alleles, especially DR and DQ, strongly co-occurred, attributing TCR associations to individual alleles was difficult. According to a later analysis, parvovirus B19, influenza, CMV and Epstein-Barr virus appeared linked to several top co-occurrence clusters. Most CMV-associated TCR beta chains appeared to be HLA-restricted in a later analysis, and the HLA associations seemed to be driven largely by CMV exposure. A later analysis associated roughly 17,000 TCR beta sequences with specific HLA alleles at a false discovery rate of 0.05. Broadly in line with IMGT annotations, most TCR beta V segments showed up in productive rearrangements about 87% or about 30% of the time in an earlier analysis of 587 of the donors. The authors suggested that the approach could potentially be extended to other disease states and immunological phenotypes. The classifier was reported to diagnose cytomegalovirus status with high specificity and sensitivity in both the original and validation cohorts. Linkage disequilibrium might explain the correlated functional status among segregating V segments, but an unknown experimental factor could not be ruled out. The only immune exposure information available for the cohort was CMV serostatus. A further reported finding was that TCR beta sequences accurately predicted the HLA-A and HLA-B alleles for most subjects in the first cohort. The cohort was sequenced for TCR beta chains only, and without alpha or paired-chain data the features that could be detected were limited. An association between a missense DCLRE1C variant and V-gene and J-gene trimming of TCR beta chains was found in a later genetic analysis and replicated in an independent cohort. Some IMGT-functional V segments, including TRBV6-2 and TRBV6-3, could not be distinguished by the 87-base-pair reads and were therefore excluded. Because some donors lacked HLA typing at each locus, the association tests relied only on the typed subset. Most TCR sequences were seen in very few donors, while some public TCRs were found in many individuals. Because counts were too low, about 15 rarely observed V segments, including chromosome 9 orphons, were left out of the earlier analysis of about 620 of the donors. In a later genetic analysis, fewer N-insertions in productive TCRs were reported among donors in an Asian-associated ancestry cluster than the 666-donor mean. A few of the identified cytomegalovirus-associated TCR beta chains were confirmed in vitro to be specific for cytomegalovirus antigens.

The CDR3 runs 16 residues from the cysteine to the phenylalanine. The read is trimmed to its CDR3 DNA, 48 bases read in frame from base 1. Reading the germline V gene (reference sequence) gives CDR1 SGHKS and CDR2 YYEKEE. V lost 4 bases and J lost 0 bases; the stretch between them is 15 bases long. To prepare the library, the immunoSEQ multiplex PCR assay was applied. For the multiplex PCR, a mixture combining 60 forward primers for TCR Vbeta segments and 13 reverse primers for TCR Jbeta segments was used. The CDR3 region of rearranged TCR beta genes was amplified from genomic DNA by a multiplex PCR assay. Amplified TCR beta libraries were sequenced as 87-base-pair reads on the Illumina HiSeq System. The authors processed their data as follows. In a later analysis, around 80 million unique TCR beta chains were counted across the roughly 670 repertoires, and roughly 11 million of these chains were shared by at least two donors. Raw reads were error-corrected and collapsed into unique sequences with a nearest-neighbor algorithm that merged closely related sequences to remove PCR and sequencing errors. CDR3 sequences were aligned to IMGT reference sequences to assign V, D and J gene segments. Each retained sequence needed at least a six-nucleotide match to both a V gene segment and a J gene segment. A rearrangement counted as productive if the CDR3 had no stop codons and remained in frame with V and J, and every other rearrangement counted as non-productive. Following IMGT convention, CDR3 was defined as the stretch from the second conserved V-encoded cysteine up to the conserved J-encoded phenylalanine. The earlier analysis of about 560 of the donors excluded any sequence lacking an unambiguous match to a single V gene segment. In an earlier analysis of a few hundred of the donors, a V segment was called functional when productive rearrangements were above 56.7%, and segregating when the standard deviation between donors exceeded 5%. To diagnose cytomegalovirus status from the catalog of TCR beta chain sequences, a statistical classification framework was built. In a later analysis, V and J genes were assigned by comparing TCR nucleotide sequences against IMGT/GENE-DB human TR gene sequences. A later analysis assigned CDR3 sequences and most-parsimonious VDJ recombination scenarios with the TCRdist pipeline. In a later analysis, each TCR beta chain was defined by its CDR3 amino acid sequence together with its V-gene family, and reads lacking a unique V-gene family were excluded. In a later analysis, 450 to 600 highly shared, low-generation-probability nucleotide sequences were removed to address suspected cross-contamination and a sequencing artifact. In a later analysis, a clonal expansion index for each public chain was calculated from normalized within-repertoire ranks of inferred template counts. In a later analysis, generation probabilities were computed using a VDJ recombination model fitted to out-of-frame rearrangements, and the results were checked against IGoR. In a later analysis, TCR-TCR, TCR-HLA and TCR-CMV co-occurrence was scored with hypergeometric tests, and a repertoire-size bias correction was applied to TCR pairs. A later analysis estimated false discovery rates by permuting HLA or CMV assignments 20 times. In a later analysis, co-occurring TCRs were grouped with DBSCAN, and TCRdist sequence similarity was added when clustering was performed within HLA-allele-positive subsets. Repertoires with fewer than 30,000 or more than 120,000 public chains, plus five repertoires with anomalous nucleotide sharing, were excluded from co-occurrence clustering. Drawn from immuneACCESS, this table holds only the in-frame rearrangements with V and J called that TCRdb kept. Clones are partly lost; checked studies trace under half to an unresolved V gene and leave the rest unexplained. The V and J calls and the clone size are those of that table, but D and trimming were determined from the DNA. The sample data list 180,000 or so clones, and around 80% of these were observed just once. The leading ten clones occupy 1.5% to 2% of the sample.

In total, 600 or so healthy bone marrow donors made up the cohort. Cohort members were all nominally healthy when sampled, although unrecorded immune exposures were likely present. The donor tested CMV seronegative, placing the donor among the 350 to 400 seronegative members of the cohort. Each donor provided a peripheral blood sample, and peripheral blood mononuclear cells were used for TCR beta sequencing. Genomic DNA extraction from the blood cell samples was performed with the Qiagen DNeasy Blood Extraction Kit. The V gene is TRBV5-5 and the J gene is TRBJ2-3, with a weak D call of TRBD2 (6 bases match). The clonotype comes from a woman in her twenties or thirties in good health and CMV-seronegative. The material sequenced was PBMCs. The CDR3 region reads CASSLASAASTDTQYF. The bases read TGTGCCAGCAGCCTAGCTAGCGCAGCTAGCACAGATACGCAGTATTTT.